This TCR beta chain came from a study of CD8 T cells in Susac syndrome. Deletions cut 6 bases from V and 8 bases from J, with 16 bases between. The CDR3 runs 13 residues. Germline CDR1 is MNHNY and CDR2 is SVGAGI (reference sequence). The authors reverse transcribed 0.5 to 1 ug RNA with random hexamers. Amplification of TCR beta CDR3 by immunoSEQ multiplex PCR spanned 54 Vbeta and 13 Jbeta. MiXCR, run by TCRdb on the immunoSEQ multiplex PCR reads, gives a single entry per CDR3 protein. The table includes some 150,000 distinct CDR3 sequences, 90% to 97% detected once. The genes are TRBV6-6 and TRBJ1-2, with D tentatively TRBD1 (6 bases). The specimen sequenced was CD4+ T cells from PBMCs. This TCR was sampled from a human donor with Susac syndrome. The CDR3 bases are TGTGCCAGCAGCCCTGGGGGGCGCGCCGGCTACACCTTC. This translates into CASSPGGRAGYTF.